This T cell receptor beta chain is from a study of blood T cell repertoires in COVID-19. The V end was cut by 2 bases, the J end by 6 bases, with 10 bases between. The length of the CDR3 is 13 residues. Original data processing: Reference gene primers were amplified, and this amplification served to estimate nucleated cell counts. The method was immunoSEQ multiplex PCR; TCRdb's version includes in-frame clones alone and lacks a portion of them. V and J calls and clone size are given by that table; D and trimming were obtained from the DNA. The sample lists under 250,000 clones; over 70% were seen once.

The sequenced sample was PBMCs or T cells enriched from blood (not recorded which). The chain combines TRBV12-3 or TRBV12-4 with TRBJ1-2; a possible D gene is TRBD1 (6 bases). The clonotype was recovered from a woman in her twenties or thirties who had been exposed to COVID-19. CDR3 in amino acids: CASSLNRVNGYTF. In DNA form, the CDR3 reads TGTGCCAGCAGTTTAAACAGGGTGAATGGCTACACCTTC.